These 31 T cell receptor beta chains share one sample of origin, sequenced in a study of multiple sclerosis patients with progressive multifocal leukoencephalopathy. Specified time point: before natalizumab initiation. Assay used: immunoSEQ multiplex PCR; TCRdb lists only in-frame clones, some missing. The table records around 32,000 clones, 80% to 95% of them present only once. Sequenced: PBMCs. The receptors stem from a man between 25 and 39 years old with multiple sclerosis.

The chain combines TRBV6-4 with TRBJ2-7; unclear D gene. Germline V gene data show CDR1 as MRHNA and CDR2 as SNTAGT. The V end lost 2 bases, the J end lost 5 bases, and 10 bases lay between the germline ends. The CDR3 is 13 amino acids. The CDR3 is CASSDLERHEQYV. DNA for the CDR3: TGTGCCAGCAGTGACCTGGAGAGACACGAGCAGTACGTC.

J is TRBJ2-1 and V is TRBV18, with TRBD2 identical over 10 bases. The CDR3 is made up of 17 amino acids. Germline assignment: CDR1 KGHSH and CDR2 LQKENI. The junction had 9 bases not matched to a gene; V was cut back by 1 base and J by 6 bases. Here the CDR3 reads CASSPRTSGGLFNEQFF. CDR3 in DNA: TGTGCCAGCTCACCACGGACTAGCGGAGGTTTATTCAATGAGCAGTTCTTC.

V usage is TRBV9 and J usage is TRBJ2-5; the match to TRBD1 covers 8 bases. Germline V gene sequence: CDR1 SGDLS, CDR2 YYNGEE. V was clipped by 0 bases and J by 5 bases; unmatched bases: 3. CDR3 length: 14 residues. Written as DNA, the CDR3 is TGTGCCAGCAGCGTAGCAGGGGGCAGTGAGACCCAGTACTTC. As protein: CASSVAGGSETQYF.

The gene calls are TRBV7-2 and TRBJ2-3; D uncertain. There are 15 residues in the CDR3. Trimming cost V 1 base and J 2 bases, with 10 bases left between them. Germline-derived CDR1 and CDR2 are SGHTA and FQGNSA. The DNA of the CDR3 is TGTGCCAGCAGCTTAGTGGCAGGAGACACAGATACGCAGTATTTT. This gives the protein CASSLVAGDTDTQYF.

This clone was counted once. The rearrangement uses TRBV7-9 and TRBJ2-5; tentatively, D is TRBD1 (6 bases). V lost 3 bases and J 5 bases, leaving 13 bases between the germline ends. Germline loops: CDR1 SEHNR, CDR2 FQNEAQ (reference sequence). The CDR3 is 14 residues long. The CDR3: CASSFEAGDETQYF. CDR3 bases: TGTGCCAGCAGCTTCGAGGCAGGGGATGAGACCCAGTACTTC.

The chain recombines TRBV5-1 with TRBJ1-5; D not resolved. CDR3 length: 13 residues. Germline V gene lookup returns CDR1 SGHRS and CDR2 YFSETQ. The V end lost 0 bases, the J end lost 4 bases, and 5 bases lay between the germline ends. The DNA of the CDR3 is TGCGCCAGCAGCTTGGAAAGGAATCAGCCCCAGCATTTT. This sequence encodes CASSLERNQPQHF.

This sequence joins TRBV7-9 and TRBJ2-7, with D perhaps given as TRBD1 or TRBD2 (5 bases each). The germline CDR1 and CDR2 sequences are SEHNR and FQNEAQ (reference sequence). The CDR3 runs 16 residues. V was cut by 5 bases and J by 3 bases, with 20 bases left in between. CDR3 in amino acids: CASSVTGTHLGYEQYF. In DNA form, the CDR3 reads TGTGCCAGCAGCGTTACCGGGACCCATCTCGGCTACGAGCAGTACTTC.

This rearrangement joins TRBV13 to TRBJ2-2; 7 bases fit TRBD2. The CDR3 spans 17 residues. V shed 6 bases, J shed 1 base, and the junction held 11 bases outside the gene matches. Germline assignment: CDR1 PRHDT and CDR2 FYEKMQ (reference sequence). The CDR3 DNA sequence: TGTGCCAGCAGACTAAACCAAGCGGGAATGAACACCGGGGAGCTGTTTTTT. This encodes CASRLNQAGMNTGELFF.

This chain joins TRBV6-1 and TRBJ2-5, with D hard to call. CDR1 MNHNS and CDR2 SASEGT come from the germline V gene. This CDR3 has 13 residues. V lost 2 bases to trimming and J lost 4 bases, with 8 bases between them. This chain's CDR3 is CASSELQRETQYF. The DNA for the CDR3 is TGTGCCAGCAGTGAACTACAGCGAGAGACCCAGTACTTC.

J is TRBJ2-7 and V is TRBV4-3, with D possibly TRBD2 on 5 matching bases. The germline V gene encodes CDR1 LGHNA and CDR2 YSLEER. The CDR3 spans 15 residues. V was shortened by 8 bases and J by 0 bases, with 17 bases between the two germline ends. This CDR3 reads CASPADRRSSYEQYV. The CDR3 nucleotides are TGCGCCAGCCCAGCGGACCGTAGAAGCTCCTACGAGCAGTACGTC.

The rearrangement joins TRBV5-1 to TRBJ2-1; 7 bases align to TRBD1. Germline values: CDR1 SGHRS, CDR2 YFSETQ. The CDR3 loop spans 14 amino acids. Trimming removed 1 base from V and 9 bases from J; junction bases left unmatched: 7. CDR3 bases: TGCGCCAGCAGCTTGACAGGGGCAGGCTCTGAGCAGTTCTTC. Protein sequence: CASSLTGAGSEQFF.

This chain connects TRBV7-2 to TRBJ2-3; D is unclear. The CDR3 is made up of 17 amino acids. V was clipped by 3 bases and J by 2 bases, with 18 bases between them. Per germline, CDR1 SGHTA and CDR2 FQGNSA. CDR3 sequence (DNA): TGTGCCAGCAGCTTTAAGAAGGCATCTAGGGACACAGATACGCAGTATTTT. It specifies CASSFKKASRDTDTQYF.

The CDR3 loop is CASSLSSSGNEQFF. The CDR3 DNA is TGTGCCAGCAGCTTATCGAGTAGTGGGAATGAGCAGTTCTTC. This chain connects TRBV7-3 to TRBJ2-1; no definite D call. Trimming cost V 2 bases and J 7 bases, with 12 bases left between them. In germline, CDR1 is SGHTA, CDR2 FQGTGA. This CDR3 is 14 amino acids long.

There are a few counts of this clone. The CDR3 here is CASGSQVNTEAFF. As DNA, the CDR3 is TGCGCCAGCGGCAGCCAGGTGAACACTGAAGCTTTCTTT. This chain uses TRBV4-3 with TRBJ1-1; D unresolved. This CDR3 spans 13 amino acids. Per germline, CDR1 LGHNA and CDR2 YSLEER. The V gene lost 8 bases and the J gene lost 0 bases, with 10 bases spanning the gap.

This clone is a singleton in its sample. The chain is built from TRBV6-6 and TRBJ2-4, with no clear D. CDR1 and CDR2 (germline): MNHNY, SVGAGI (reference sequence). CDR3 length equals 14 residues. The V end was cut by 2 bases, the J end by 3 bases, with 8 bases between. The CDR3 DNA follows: TGTGCCAGCAGTTACATGGATGTCAAAAACATTCAGTACTTC. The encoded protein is CASSYMDVKNIQYF.

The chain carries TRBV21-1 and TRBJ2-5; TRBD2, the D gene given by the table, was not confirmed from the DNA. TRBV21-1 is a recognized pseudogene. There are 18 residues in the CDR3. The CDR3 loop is CASSLPSGRLPGEETQYF. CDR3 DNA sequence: TGTGCCAGCAGCTTACCTAGCGGGAGGCTTCCGGGGGAAGAGACCCAGTACTTC.

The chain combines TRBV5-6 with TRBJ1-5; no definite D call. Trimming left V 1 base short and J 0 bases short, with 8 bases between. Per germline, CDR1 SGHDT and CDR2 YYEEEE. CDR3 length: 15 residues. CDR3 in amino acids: CASSLSRSSNQPQHF. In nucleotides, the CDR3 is TGTGCCAGCAGCTTGAGTAGGTCTAGCAATCAGCCCCAGCATTTT. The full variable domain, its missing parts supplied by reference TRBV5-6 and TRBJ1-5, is DAGVTQSPTHLIKTRGQQVTLRCSPKSGHDTVSWYQQALGQGPQFIFQYYEEEERQRGNFPDRFSGHQFPNYSSELNVNALLLGDSALYLCASSLSRSSNQPQHFGDGTRLSIL.

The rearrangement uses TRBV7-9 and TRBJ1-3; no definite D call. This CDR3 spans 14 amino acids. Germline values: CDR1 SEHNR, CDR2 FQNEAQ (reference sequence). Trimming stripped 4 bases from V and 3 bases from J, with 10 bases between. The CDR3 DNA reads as TGTGCCAGCAGCTCCCATGGGAGTGGAAACACCATATATTTT. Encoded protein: CASSSHGSGNTIYF.

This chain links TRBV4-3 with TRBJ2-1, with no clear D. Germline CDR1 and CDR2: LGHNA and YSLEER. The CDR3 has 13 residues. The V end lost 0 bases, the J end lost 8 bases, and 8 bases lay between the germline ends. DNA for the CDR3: TGCGCCAGCAGCCAAGATTCAGTAGATGAGCAGTTCTTC. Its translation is CASSQDSVDEQFF.

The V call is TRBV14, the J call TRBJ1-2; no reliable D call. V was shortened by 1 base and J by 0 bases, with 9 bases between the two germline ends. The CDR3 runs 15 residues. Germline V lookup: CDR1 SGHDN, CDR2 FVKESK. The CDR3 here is CASSQGNRANYGYTF. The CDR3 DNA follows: TGTGCCAGCAGCCAAGGAAATCGCGCTAACTATGGCTACACCTTC.

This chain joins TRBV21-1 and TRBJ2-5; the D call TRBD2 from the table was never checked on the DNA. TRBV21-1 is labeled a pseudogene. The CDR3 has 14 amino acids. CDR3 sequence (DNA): TGTGCCAGCAGAGGGAAGCGGGAGAAGGAGACCCAGTACTTC. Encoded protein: CASRGKREKETQYF.

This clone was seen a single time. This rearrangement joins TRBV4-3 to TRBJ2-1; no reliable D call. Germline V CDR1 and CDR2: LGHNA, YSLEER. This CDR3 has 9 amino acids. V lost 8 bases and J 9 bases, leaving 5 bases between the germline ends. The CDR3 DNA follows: TGCGCCAGCGTGGGTGAGCAGTTCTTC. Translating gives CASVGEQFF.

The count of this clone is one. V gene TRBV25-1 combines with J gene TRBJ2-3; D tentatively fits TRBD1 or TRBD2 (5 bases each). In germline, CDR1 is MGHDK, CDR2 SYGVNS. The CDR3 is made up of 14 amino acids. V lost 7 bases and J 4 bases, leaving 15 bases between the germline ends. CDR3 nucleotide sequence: TGTGCCAGCATCGGGGCAGGGTGGGCAGATACGCAGTATTTT. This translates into CASIGAGWADTQYF.

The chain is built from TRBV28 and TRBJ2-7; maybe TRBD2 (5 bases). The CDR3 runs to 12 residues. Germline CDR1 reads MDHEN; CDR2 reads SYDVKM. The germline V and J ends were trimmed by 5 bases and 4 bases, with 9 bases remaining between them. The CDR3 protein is CASSVRGYEQYV. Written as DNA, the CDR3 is TGTGCCAGCAGTGTCCGCGGGTACGAGCAGTACGTC.

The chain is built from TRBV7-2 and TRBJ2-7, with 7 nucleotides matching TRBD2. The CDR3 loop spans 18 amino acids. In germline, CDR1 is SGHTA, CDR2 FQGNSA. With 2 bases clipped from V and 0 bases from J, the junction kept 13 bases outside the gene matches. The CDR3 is CASSLPTGGGSLSYEQYF. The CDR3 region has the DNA TGTGCCAGCAGCTTACCGACTGGCGGGGGTTCGCTCTCCTACGAGCAGTACTTC.

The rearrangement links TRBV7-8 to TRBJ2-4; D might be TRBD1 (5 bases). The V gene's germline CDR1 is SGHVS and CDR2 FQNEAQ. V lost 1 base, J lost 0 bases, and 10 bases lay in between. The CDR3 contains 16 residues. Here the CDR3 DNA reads TGTGCCAGCAGCTTAGAGGGCAGGGAAGCCAAAAACATTCAGTACTTC. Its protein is CASSLEGREAKNIQYF.

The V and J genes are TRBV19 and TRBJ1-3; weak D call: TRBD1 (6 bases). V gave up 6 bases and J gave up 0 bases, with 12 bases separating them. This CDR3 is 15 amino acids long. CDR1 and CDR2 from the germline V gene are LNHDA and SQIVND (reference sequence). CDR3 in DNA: TGTGCCAGTAGCCAGGGGCAGAGCTCTGGAAACACCATATATTTT. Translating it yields CASSQGQSSGNTIYF.

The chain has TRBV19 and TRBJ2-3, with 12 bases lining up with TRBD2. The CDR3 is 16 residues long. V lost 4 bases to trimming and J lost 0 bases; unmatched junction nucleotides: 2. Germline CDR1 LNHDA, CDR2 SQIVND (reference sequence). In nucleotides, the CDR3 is TGTGCCAGTAGTACAGGGACTAGCGGGAGCACAGATACGCAGTATTTT. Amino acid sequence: CASSTGTSGSTDTQYF.

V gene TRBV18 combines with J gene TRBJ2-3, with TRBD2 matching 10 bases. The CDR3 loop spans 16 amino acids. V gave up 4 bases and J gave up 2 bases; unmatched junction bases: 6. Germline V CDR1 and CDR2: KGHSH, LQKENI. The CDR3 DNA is TGTGCCAGCTCACGTAAACTAGCGGGATTCACAGATACGCAGTATTTT. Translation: CASSRKLAGFTDTQYF.

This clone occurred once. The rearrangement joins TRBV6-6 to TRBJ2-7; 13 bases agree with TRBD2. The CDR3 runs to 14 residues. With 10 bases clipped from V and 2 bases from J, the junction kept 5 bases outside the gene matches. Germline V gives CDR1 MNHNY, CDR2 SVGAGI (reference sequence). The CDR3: CATQLAGGPYEQYV. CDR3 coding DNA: TGTGCCACCCAACTAGCGGGGGGGCCCTACGAGCAGTACGTC.

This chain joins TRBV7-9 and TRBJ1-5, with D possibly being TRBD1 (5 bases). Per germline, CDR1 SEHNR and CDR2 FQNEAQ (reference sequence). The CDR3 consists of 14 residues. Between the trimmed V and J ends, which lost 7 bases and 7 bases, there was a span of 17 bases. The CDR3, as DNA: TGTGCCAGCACCCCAAAAGGGGAGGGCCAGCCCCAGCATTTT. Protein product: CASTPKGEGQPQHF.